This T cell receptor (beta chain) was sequenced for a study of T-cell reconstitution after alpha-beta-depleted transplantation in children. Study observations and caveats: From newly produced T cells came most of the T-cell counts and diversity one year after transplant. The study traced high day-60 TCRbeta diversity in some patients to surviving recipient T cells and thymic progenitors.

This CDR3 has 17 amino acids. Germline CDR1 is SQVTM and CDR2 is ANQGSEA. With V trimmed by 0 bases and J by 4 bases, 12 bases remained unmatched. This clonotype was seen a handful of times. The antigen remains undetermined. A library of TCRbeta sequences, prepared with unique molecular identifiers, was generated. MiXCR, run by TCRdb on the PCR reads, gives a single entry per CDR3 protein. The sample contains about 250,000 distinct CDR3 sequences, about 24% of which appear only once. The input for sequencing was PBMCs, mostly from graft donor cells, taken 360 days after TCRalphabeta/CD19-depleted stem cell transplant. The TCR sequence derives from a female patient aged 2-15 years who had a stem cell transplant for congenital amegakaryocytic thrombocytopenia, so the T cells may come from the graft donor. The chain recombines TRBV29-1 with TRBJ2-1; the match to TRBD2 covers 7 bases. The CDR3 nucleotides are TGCAGCGTTGAAGACGCCGTTTCTAGCGGACTATACAATGAGCAGTTCTTC. This sequence encodes CSVEDAVSSGLYNEQFF.